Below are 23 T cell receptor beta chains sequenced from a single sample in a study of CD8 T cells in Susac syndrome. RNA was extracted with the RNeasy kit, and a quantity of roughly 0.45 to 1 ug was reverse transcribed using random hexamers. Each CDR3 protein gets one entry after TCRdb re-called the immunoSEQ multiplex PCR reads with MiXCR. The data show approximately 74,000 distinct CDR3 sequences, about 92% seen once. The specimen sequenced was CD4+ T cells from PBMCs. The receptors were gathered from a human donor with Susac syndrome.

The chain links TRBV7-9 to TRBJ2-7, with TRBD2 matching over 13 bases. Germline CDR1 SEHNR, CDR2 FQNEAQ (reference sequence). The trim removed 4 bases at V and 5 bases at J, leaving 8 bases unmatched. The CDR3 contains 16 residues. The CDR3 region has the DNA TGTGCCAGCAGCTCCAAACTAGCGGGAGGGCCCCACGAGCAGTACTTC. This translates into CASSSKLAGGPHEQYF.

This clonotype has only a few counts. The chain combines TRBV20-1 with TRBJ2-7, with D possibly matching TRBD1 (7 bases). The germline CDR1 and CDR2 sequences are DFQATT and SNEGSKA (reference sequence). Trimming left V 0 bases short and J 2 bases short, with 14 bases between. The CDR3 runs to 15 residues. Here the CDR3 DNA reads TGCAGTGCTAGAGATCCGGCAGGGGGGACCTACGAGCAGTACTTC. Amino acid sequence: CSARDPAGGTYEQYF.

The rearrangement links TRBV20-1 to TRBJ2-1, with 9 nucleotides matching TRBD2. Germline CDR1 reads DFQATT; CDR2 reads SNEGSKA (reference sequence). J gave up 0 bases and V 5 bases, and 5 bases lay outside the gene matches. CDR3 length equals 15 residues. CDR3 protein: CSAPTSGSSYNEQFF. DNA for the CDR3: TGCAGTGCTCCGACTAGCGGAAGCTCCTACAATGAGCAGTTCTTC.

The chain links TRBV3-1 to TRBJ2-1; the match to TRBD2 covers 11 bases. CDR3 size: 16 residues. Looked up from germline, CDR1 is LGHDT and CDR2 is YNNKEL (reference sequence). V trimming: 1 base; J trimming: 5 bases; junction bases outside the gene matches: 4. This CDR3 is CASSQVAGGFHNEQFF. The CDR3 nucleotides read TGTGCCAGCAGCCAAGTAGCGGGGGGGTTTCACAATGAGCAGTTCTTC.

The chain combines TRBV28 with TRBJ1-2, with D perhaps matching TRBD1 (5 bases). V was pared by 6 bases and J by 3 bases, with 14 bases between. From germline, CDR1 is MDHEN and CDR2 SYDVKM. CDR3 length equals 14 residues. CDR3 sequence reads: CASRYSGGDYGYTF. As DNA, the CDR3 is TGTGCCAGCAGATACTCCGGGGGGGACTATGGCTACACCTTC.

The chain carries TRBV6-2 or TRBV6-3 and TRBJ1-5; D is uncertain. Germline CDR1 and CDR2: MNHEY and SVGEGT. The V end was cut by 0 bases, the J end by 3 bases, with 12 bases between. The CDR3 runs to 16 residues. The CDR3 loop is CASSYSGGLLNQPQHF. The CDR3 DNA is TGTGCCAGCAGTTACTCAGGAGGCCTCCTCAATCAGCCCCAGCATTTT.

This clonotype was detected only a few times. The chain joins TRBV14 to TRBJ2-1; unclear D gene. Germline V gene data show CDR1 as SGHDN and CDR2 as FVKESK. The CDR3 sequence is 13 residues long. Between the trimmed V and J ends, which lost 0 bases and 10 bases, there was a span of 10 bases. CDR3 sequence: CASSQDRRGEQFF. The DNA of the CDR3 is TGTGCCAGCAGCCAAGACCGACGCGGAGAGCAGTTCTTC.

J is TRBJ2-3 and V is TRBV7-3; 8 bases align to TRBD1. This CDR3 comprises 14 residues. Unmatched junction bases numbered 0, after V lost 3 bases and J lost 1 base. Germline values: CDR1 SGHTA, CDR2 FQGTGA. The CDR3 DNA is TGTGCCAGCAGCTTGACAGGGGGCACAGATACGCAGTATTTT. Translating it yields CASSLTGGTDTQYF.

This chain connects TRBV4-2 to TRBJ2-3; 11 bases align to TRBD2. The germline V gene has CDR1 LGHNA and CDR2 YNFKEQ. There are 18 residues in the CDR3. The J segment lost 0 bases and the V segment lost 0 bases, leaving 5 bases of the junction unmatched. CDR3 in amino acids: CASSQEPSGGISTDTQYF. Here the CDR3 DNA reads TGTGCCAGCAGCCAAGAACCTAGCGGGGGGATAAGCACAGATACGCAGTATTTT.

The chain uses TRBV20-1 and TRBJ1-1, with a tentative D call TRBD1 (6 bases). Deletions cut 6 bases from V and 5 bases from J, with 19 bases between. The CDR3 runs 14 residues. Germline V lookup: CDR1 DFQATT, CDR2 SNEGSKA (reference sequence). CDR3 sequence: CSAVGGGGRTEAFF. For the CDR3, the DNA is TGCAGTGCCGTCGGGGGGGGCGGAAGAACTGAAGCTTTCTTT.

For the CDR3, the DNA is TGCGCCAGCAGCCCAGGGGGAAGGACTAATGAAAAACTGTTTTTT. Translating gives CASSPGGRTNEKLFF. This rearrangement joins TRBV4-1 to TRBJ1-4; 7 bases are a match to TRBD1. Germline V gene data show CDR1 as MGHRA and CDR2 as YSYEKL. CDR3 length: 15 amino acids. J was trimmed by 2 bases and V by 4 bases; bases with no gene match: 4.

CDR3 amino acids: CASSRAGQRVNEQFF. DNA of the CDR3: TGTGCCAGCAGCCGGGCGGGACAGAGGGTCAATGAGCAGTTCTTC. The chain uses TRBV5-4 and TRBJ2-1; possible D gene TRBD1, 7 bases. Deletions cut 4 bases from V and 6 bases from J, with 17 bases between. Germline lookup yields CDR1 SGHNT and CDR2 YYREEE (reference sequence). The CDR3 runs to 15 residues.

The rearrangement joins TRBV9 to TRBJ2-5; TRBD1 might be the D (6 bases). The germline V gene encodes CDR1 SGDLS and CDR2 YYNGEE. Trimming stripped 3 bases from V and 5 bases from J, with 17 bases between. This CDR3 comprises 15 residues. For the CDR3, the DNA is TGTGCCAGCAGCGCGGTGGGGGCCCTAAGGGAGACCCAGTACTTC. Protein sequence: CASSAVGALRETQYF.

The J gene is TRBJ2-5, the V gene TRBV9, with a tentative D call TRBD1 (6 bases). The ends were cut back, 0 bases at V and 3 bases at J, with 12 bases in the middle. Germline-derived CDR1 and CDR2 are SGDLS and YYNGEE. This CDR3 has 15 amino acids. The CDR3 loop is CASSVGGQSKETQYF. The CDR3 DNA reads TGTGCCAGCAGCGTAGGAGGACAGTCTAAAGAGACCCAGTACTTC.

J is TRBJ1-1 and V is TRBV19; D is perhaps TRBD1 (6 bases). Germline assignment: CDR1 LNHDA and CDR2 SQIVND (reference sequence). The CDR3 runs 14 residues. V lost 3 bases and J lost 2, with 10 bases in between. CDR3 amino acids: CASSMRTENTEAFF. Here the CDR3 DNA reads TGTGCCAGTAGTATGCGGACAGAAAACACTGAAGCTTTCTTT.

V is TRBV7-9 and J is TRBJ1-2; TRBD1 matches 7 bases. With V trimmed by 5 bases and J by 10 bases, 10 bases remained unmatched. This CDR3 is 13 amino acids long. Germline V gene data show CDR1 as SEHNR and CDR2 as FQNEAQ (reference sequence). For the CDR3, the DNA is TGTGCCAGCAGCCCCGGGACAGTCCCCTTCTACACCTTC. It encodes CASSPGTVPFYTF.

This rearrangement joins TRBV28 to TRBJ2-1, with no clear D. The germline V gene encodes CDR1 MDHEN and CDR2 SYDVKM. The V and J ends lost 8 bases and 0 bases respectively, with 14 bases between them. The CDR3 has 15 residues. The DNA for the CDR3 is TGTGCCAGCCGGACGGGCGGTAGCTCCTACAATGAGCAGTTCTTC. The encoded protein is CASRTGGSSYNEQFF.

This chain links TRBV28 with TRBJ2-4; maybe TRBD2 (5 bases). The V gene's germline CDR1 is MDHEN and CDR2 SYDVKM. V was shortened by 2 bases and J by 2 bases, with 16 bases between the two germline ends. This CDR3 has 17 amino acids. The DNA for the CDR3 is TGTGCCAGCAGTTTAATCCGGGTGGGAGTAACCAAAAACATTCAGTACTTC. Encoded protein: CASSLIRVGVTKNIQYF.

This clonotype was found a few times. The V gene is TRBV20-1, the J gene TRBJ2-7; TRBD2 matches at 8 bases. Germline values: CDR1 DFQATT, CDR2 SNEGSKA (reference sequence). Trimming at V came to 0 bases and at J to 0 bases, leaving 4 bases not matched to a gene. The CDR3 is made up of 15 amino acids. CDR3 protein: CSARDPLAGSYEQYF. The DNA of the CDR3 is TGCAGTGCTAGAGATCCCCTAGCGGGCTCCTACGAGCAGTACTTC.

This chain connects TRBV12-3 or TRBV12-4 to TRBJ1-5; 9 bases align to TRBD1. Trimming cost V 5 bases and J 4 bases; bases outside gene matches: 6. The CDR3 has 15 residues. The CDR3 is CASSPGQGINQPQHF. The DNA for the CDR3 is TGTGCCAGCAGTCCGGGACAGGGAATTAATCAGCCCCAGCATTTT.

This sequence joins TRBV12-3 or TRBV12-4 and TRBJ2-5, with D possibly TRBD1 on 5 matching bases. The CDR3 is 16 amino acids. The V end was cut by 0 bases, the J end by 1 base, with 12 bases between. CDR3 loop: CASSLAGDSPQETQYF. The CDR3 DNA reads TGTGCCAGCAGTTTAGCAGGGGATTCCCCCCAAGAGACCCAGTACTTC.

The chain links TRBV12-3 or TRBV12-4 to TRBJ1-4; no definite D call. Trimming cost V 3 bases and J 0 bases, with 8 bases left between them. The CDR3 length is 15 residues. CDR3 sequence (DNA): TGTGCCAGCAGTTTCCCCGGTGCAACTAATGAAAAACTGTTTTTT. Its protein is CASSFPGATNEKLFF.

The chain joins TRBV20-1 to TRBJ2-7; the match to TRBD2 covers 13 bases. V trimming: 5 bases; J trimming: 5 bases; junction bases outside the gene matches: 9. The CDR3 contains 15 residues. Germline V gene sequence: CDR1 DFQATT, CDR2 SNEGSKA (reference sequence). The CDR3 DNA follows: TGCAGTGCTCGACACGGGACTAGCGGGACCAACGAGCAGTACTTC. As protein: CSARHGTSGTNEQYF.